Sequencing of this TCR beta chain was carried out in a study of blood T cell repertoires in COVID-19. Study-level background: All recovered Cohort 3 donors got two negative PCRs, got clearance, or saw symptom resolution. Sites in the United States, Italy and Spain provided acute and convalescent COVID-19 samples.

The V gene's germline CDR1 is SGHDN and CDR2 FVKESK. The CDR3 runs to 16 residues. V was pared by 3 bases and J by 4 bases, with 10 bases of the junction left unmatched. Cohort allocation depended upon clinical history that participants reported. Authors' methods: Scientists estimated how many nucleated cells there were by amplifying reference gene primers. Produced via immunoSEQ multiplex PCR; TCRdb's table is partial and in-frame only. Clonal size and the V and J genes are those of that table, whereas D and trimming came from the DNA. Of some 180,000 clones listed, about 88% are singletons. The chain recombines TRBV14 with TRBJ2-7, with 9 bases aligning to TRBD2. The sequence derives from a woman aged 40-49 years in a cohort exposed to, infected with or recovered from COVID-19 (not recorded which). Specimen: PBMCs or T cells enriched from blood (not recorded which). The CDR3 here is CASSHTNVAGAYEQYF. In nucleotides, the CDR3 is TGTGCCAGCAGCCATACCAATGTAGCGGGGGCTTACGAGCAGTACTTC.